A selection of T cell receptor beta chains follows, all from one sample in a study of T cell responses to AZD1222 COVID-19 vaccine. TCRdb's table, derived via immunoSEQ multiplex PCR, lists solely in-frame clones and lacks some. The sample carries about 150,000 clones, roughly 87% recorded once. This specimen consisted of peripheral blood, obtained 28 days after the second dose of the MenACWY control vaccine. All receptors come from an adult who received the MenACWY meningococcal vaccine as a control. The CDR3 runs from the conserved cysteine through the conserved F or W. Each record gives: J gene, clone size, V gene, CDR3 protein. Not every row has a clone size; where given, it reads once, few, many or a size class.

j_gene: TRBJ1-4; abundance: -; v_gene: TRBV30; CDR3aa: CAWSTSGATNEKLFF
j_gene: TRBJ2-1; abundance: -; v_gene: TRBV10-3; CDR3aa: CAISEAGLAGQHNEQFF
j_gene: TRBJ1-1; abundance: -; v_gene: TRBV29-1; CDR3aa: CSVEGPREAFF
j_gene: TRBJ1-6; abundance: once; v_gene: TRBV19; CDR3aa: CASRTAVSSYNSPLHF
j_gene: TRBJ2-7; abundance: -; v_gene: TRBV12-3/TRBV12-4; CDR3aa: CASSQISYEQYF
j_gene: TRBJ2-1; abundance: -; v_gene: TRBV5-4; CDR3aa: CASSFTSGTVNEQFF
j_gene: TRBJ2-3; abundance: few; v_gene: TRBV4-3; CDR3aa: CASSPERRDLSTDTQYF
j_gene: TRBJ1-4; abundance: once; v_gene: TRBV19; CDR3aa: CASSIWQGNEKLFF
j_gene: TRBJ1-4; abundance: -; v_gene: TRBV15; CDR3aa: CATSSGSRESEKLFF
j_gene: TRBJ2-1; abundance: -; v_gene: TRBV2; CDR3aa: CASSDRGNEQFF
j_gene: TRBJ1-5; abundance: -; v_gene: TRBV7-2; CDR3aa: CASSLVLGNAQPQHF
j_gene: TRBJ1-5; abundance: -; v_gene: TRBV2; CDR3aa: CASSETASNQPQHF
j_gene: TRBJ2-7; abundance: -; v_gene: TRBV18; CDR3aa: CASSRGGLYSYEQYF
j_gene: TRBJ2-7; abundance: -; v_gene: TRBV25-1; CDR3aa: CASSGNRDISYEQYF
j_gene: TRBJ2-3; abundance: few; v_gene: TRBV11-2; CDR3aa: CASSLGPGLADSSTDTQYF
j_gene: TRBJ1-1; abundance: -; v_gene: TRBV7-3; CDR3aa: CASSLNPAANTEAFF
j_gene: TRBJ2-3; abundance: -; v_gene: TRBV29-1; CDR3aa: CSVPSEAGDTDTQYF
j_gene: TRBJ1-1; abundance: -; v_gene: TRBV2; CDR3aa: CASSVRGRNTEAFF
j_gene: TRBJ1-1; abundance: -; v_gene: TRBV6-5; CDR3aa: CASKYAGTGNGEAFF
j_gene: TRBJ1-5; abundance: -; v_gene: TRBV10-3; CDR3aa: CAISGQDNQPQHF
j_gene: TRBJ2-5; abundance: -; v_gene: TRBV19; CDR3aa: CASSPSGGTQGAQYF
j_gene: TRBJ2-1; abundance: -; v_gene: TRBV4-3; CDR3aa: CASSQERLVREQFF
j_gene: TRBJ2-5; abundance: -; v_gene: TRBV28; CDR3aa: CASSLLAGAQETQYF
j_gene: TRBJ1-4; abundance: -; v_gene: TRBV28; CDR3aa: CASSSLGGGSEKLFF
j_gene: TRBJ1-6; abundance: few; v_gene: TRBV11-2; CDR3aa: CASSLDSPLHF
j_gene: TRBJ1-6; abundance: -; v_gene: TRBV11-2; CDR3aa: CASSLGAGGGAPLHF
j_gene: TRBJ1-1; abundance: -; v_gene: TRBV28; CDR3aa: CATLPSGFTEAFF
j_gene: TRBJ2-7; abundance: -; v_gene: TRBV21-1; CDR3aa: CASSKVQFRSYEQYF
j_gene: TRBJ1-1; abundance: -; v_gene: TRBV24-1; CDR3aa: CATSDGGQGDTEAFF
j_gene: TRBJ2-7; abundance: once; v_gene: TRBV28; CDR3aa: CASSLAGLAGPNYEQYF
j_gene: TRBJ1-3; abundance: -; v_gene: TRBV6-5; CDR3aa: CASSYARGYGNTIYF
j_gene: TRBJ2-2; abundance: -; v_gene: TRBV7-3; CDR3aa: CASSFAGGANTGELFF
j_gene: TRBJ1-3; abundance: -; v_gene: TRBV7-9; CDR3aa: CASSNRDTRFGGNTIYF
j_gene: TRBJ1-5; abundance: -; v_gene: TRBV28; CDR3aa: CASSLRRGPGNQPQHF
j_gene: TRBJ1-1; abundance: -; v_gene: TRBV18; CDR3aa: CASQEGRDTEAFF
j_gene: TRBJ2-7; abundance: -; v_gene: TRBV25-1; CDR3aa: CASSTDRGYEQYF
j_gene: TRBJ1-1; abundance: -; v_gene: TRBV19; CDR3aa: CASSISSPGGGKNTEAFF
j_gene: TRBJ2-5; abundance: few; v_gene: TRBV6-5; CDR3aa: CASSSPGGEETQYF
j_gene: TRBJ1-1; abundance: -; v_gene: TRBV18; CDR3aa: CASSPLRDTEAFF
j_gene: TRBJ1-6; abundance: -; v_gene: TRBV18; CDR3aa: CASSPRQGDNSPLHF
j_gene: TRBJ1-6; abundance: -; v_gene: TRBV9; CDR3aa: CASSSQGRGSSPLHF
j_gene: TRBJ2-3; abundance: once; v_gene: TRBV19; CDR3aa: CASSITGGWDTQYF